Sequencing of this T cell receptor beta chain was carried out in a study of T cells in Graves' hyperthyroidism and ophthalmopathy. Whole-study results and caveats: A median around six months before onset, the model predicted ophthalmopathy.

This clonotype came up once. Its antigen is currently unknown. Patients were aged 18 to 65, had disease duration under 2 months, and had newly diagnosed hyperthyroidism. Lactation, pregnancy, other autoimmune disease or uncontrolled infection led to exclusion of patients. Orbital computed tomography and thyroid ultrasound, together with serum TRAb and thyroxine and clinical symptoms, were used for diagnoses. Template material for amplifying TCR beta CDR3 regions consisted of RNA transcripts. TCR CDR3 regions were first amplified by RT-PCR with HTBI primers. MiXCR was run by TCRdb on the multiplex PCR reads, yielding one entry per CDR3 protein. The table has just over 550,000 distinct CDR3 sequences, roughly 50% seen once. CDR1 and CDR2 (germline): SEHNR, FQNEAQ (reference sequence). This CDR3 contains 14 residues. Between the trimmed V and J ends, which lost 4 bases and 1 base, there was a span of 9 bases.

This TCR was recovered from a woman between 18 and 30 years old with Graves' hyperthyroidism. The specimen sequenced was peripheral blood or thyroid tissue (not recorded which). This chain links TRBV7-9 with TRBJ2-3; the D is unclear. This CDR3 reads CASSSFTGTDTQYF. CDR3 coding DNA: TGTGCCAGCAGCTCGTTCACGGGCACAGATACGCAGTATTTT.